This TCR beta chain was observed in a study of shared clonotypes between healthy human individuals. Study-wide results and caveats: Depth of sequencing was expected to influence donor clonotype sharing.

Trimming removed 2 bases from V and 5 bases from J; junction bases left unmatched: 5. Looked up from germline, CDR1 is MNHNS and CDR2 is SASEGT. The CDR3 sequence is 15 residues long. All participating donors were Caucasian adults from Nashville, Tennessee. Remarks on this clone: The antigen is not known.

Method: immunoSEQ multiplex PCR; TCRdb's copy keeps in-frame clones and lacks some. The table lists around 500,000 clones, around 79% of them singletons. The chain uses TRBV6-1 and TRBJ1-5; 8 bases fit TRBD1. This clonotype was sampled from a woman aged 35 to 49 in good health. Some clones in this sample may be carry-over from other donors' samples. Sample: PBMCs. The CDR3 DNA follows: TGTGCCAGCAGTGAATGGGGACAGGCGGATCAGCCCCAGCATTTT. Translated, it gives CASSEWGQADQPQHF.